This T cell receptor beta chain was captured by sequencing in a study of T cells after yellow fever vaccination. Study-wide context: Researchers used SMART-Seq v4 Ultra Low Input to prepare fractions that had low cell numbers.

Study-wide results and caveats: The booster response re-showed most primary clones: approximately 95% CD4, approximately 90% CD8.

This CDR3 has 17 amino acids. The germline gives CDR1 MGHDK, CDR2 SYGVNS. V was cut by 3 bases and J by 2 bases, with 19 bases left in between. TCRdb used MiXCR to reprocess the 5' RACE reads, holding one entry per CDR3 protein. The data hold roughly 96,000 distinct CDR3 sequences, with 8% to 10% observed a single time. The clonotype originates from a man between 18 and 35 years old who received the YFV17D yellow fever vaccine. The specimen comprised CD8+ T cells not binding an NS4B(214-222) dextramer, sorted from PBMCs, sampled less than 18 days after the first yellow fever vaccination. This chain links TRBV25-1 with TRBJ2-5; D unclear. The DNA for the CDR3 is TGTGCCAGCAGTGATCCTTCGGAAAGCCGGGCGCAAGAGACCCAGTACTTC. It encodes CASSDPSESRAQETQYF.